This T cell receptor beta chain originates from a study of T-cell reconstitution after alpha-beta-depleted transplantation in children. In its sample, this clonotype was seen a few times. Its antigen is as yet unknown. Unique molecular identifiers were incorporated during preparation of the TCRbeta library. TCRdb re-derived calls from the PCR reads in MiXCR, one entry per CDR3 protein. The table includes just over 200,000 distinct CDR3 sequences, under 8.5% detected once. V shed 5 bases and J shed 3 bases, with 6 bases lying between them. Per germline, CDR1 SEHNR and CDR2 FQNEAQ (reference sequence). CDR3 length equals 12 residues. General observations from the study: There were reportedly several hundred expanded graft clones from which alpha-beta T cells came about two months after transplant. T cells produced anew were the main source of T-cell counts and diversity one year after transplant. Some patients' high day-60 TCRbeta diversity was traced to surviving recipient T cells and thymic progenitors.

The source material was PBMCs, mostly from graft donor cells, sampled 360 days after TCRalphabeta/CD19-depleted stem cell transplant. This rearrangement joins TRBV7-9 to TRBJ2-3; no clear D gene. The clonotype was recovered from a male patient between 2 and 15 years old who had a stem cell transplant for acute myeloid leukemia, so the T cells may come from the graft donor. CDR3 sequence reads: CASSPITDTQYF. The CDR3 DNA follows: TGTGCCAGCAGCCCAATTACAGATACGCAGTATTTT.